The 30 T cell receptor beta chains presented below share a single source sample, sequenced in a study of identifying expanded T cells in peripheral blood. Sequenced by immunoSEQ multiplex PCR; TCRdb stores in-frame clones only, minus some. Of roughly 86,000 clones in the sample, approximately 81% were seen once. The sequenced sample consisted of blood. The receptors come from a person aged 18-70 years in good health.

The chain links TRBV27 to TRBJ1-4; 9 bases align to TRBD1. V lost 3 bases, J lost 6 bases, and 8 bases stayed unmatched. This CDR3 has 16 residues. Germline values: CDR1 MNHEY, CDR2 SMNVEV (reference sequence). CDR3 residues: CASSLIPGQGDEKLFF. The CDR3 DNA reads as TGTGCCAGCAGTTTGATTCCGGGACAGGGTGATGAAAAACTGTTTTTT.

The V call is TRBV7-2, the J call TRBJ1-1, with a tentative D call TRBD1 (5 bases). Trimming stripped 1 base from V and 4 bases from J, with 13 bases between. Germline V gene sequence: CDR1 SGHTA, CDR2 FQGNSA. This CDR3 spans 15 amino acids. In DNA, the CDR3 is TGTGCCAGCAGCTTAGGGCCATTGGGGGGCACTGAAGCTTTCTTT. Amino acids: CASSLGPLGGTEAFF.

The chain is built from TRBV6-6 and TRBJ1-2; possible D gene TRBD1, 5 bases. Germline CDR1 is MNHNY and CDR2 is SVGAGI (reference sequence). This CDR3 spans 12 amino acids. Trimming cost V 5 bases and J 8 bases, with 12 bases left between them. DNA for the CDR3: TGTGCCAGCAGTCCGGCCGGGGGAGGCTACACCTTC. It is translated as CASSPAGGGYTF.

This clone was seen only a few times. The chain uses TRBV20-1 and TRBJ1-2; D gene unclear. Germline-derived CDR1 and CDR2 are DFQATT and SNEGSKA (reference sequence). Trimming cost V 2 bases and J 7 bases, with 8 bases left between them. The CDR3 contains 11 residues. CDR3 coding DNA: TGCAGTGCTAGAAGAGGGTCTGGCTACACCTTC. It translates to CSARRGSGYTF.

The chain has TRBV5-4 and TRBJ1-6; 8 positions match TRBD1. The germline V gene encodes CDR1 SGHNT and CDR2 YYREEE (reference sequence). The V gene end was trimmed by 5 bases and the J gene end by 7 bases; junction bases not matched to a gene: 8. This CDR3 contains 15 residues. CDR3 loop: CASSWDRMLNSPLHF. The CDR3 coding sequence is TGTGCCAGCAGTTGGGACAGGATGTTGAATTCACCCCTCCACTTT. The whole variable domain, remainder taken from reference TRBV5-4 and TRBJ1-6, is ETGVTQSPTHLIKTRGQQVTLRCSSQSGHNTVSWYQQALGQGPQFIFQYYREEENGRGNFPPRFSGLQFPNYSSELNVNALELDDSALYLCASSWDRMLNSPLHFGNGTRLTVT.

This chain's CDR3 is CASSLAGAGDTQYF. The CDR3 coding sequence is TGTGCCAGCAGCTTAGCCGGGGCGGGAGATACGCAGTATTTT. V and J are TRBV5-4 and TRBJ2-3, with D perhaps matching TRBD1 or TRBD2 (5 bases each). Trimming pared 2 bases from V and 5 bases from J, leaving 12 bases between. There are 14 residues in the CDR3. Germline V gene data show CDR1 as SGHNT and CDR2 as YYREEE (reference sequence).

This chain links TRBV4-3 with TRBJ1-2; D not resolved. Trimming stripped 4 bases from V and 4 bases from J, with 13 bases between. The CDR3 has 14 residues. Looked up from germline, CDR1 is LGHNA and CDR2 is YSLEER. The CDR3 nucleotides are TGCGCCAGCAGCCGGGAACACAATTCCTATGGCTACACCTTC. Protein: CASSREHNSYGYTF.

This chain links TRBV6-5 with TRBJ1-1; D is possibly TRBD1 (5 bases). Germline V gene sequence: CDR1 MNHEY, CDR2 SVGAGI. This CDR3 has 15 residues. V was cut by 3 bases and J by 2 bases, with 13 bases left in between. CDR3 DNA sequence: TGTGCCAGCAGTTATGGAGACAGACCTAACACTGAAGCTTTCTTT. Encoded protein: CASSYGDRPNTEAFF.

The rearrangement joins TRBV5-4 to TRBJ1-1; D is undetermined. CDR1 and CDR2 from the germline V gene are SGHNT and YYREEE (reference sequence). This CDR3 comprises 14 residues. Trimming removed 2 bases from V and 1 base from J, with 9 bases in between. DNA of the CDR3: TGTGCCAGCAGCTTCCGTCTGACGAACACTGAAGCTTTCTTT. Encoded protein: CASSFRLTNTEAFF.

This chain uses TRBV11-3 with TRBJ2-3; D is unclear. Germline lookup yields CDR1 SGHNT and CDR2 YENEEA. The CDR3 length is 14 residues. Trimming stripped 5 bases from V and 2 bases from J, with 11 bases between. The CDR3 reads CASSVTPYTDTQYF. The CDR3 bases are TGTGCCAGCAGCGTCACACCTTACACAGATACGCAGTATTTT. Supplemented by reference TRBV11-3 and TRBJ2-3, the full variable domain reads EAGVVQSPRYKIIEKKQPVAFWCNPISGHNTLYWYLQNLGQGPELLIRYENEEAVDDSQLPKDRFSAERLKGVDSTLKIQPAELGDSAVYLCASSVTPYTDTQYFGPGTRLTVL.

V gene TRBV13 combines with J gene TRBJ1-2; D not certain. The CDR3 spans 15 residues. The germline CDR1 and CDR2 sequences are PRHDT and FYEKMQ (reference sequence). Deletions cut 5 bases from V and 0 bases from J, with 13 bases between. The CDR3 loop reads CASSGETAPNYGYTF. The CDR3 coding sequence is TGTGCCAGCAGCGGTGAGACTGCACCTAACTATGGCTACACCTTC.

This rearrangement joins TRBV7-2 to TRBJ2-1, with 10 bases fitting TRBD1. CDR3 size: 15 residues. Germline loops: CDR1 SGHTA, CDR2 FQGNSA. Unmatched junction bases numbered 1, after V lost 1 base and J lost 4 bases. The CDR3 loop reads CASSLGGQGYNEQFF. The CDR3, as DNA: TGTGCCAGCAGCTTAGGGGGACAGGGGTACAATGAGCAGTTCTTC.

The V gene is TRBV5-6, the J gene TRBJ2-7; 7 nucleotides match TRBD1. After removal of 4 bases from V and 2 bases from J, the junction contained 3 bases not matched to a gene. In germline, CDR1 is SGHDT, CDR2 YYEEEE. The length of the CDR3 is 13 residues. Here the CDR3 reads CASSRGTAYEQYF. CDR3 DNA: TGTGCCAGCAGCAGGGGGACAGCCTACGAGCAGTACTTC.

This chain uses TRBV7-2 with TRBJ1-5; no firm D call. V shed 1 base and J shed 3 bases, with 7 bases lying between them. This CDR3 is built from 14 residues. Germline-derived CDR1 and CDR2 are SGHTA and FQGNSA. CDR3 DNA sequence: TGTGCCAGCAGCTTAGAGGGCTACAATCAGCCCCAGCATTTT. It translates to CASSLEGYNQPQHF.

The chain has TRBV27 and TRBJ2-3; 11 positions agree with TRBD2. This CDR3 contains 17 residues. The V gene end was trimmed by 6 bases and the J gene end by 2 bases; junction bases not matched to a gene: 10. Germline V CDR1 and CDR2: MNHEY, SMNVEV (reference sequence). The CDR3 protein is CASSLRLAGTITDTQYF. Here the CDR3 DNA reads TGTGCCAGCAGCCTCCGACTAGCGGGGACTATCACAGATACGCAGTATTTT.

The J gene is TRBJ2-1, the V gene TRBV5-1; 11 nucleotides agree with TRBD2. V trimming: 0 bases; J trimming: 15 bases; junction bases outside the gene matches: 14. The CDR3 has 16 residues. Germline V CDR1 and CDR2: SGHRS, YFSETQ. The CDR3 nucleotides read TGCGCCAGCAGCTTGGATTGGGCGTCTAGCGGGGGGCGGCCGTTCTTC. Protein: CASSLDWASSGGRPFF.

This chain connects TRBV6-5 to TRBJ1-2; D remains unclear. CDR1 is MNHEY, CDR2 SVGAGI, per germline. Trimming removed 5 bases from V and 6 bases from J, with 13 bases in between. The CDR3 consists of 13 residues. The CDR3 sequence is CASSKHNGDGYTF. The CDR3, as DNA: TGTGCCAGCAGTAAACACAACGGCGATGGCTACACCTTC.

The chain has TRBV19 and TRBJ1-4; no clear D. Looked up from germline, CDR1 is LNHDA and CDR2 is SQIVND (reference sequence). The CDR3 is 16 amino acids. V dropped 4 bases and J dropped 7 bases, with 19 bases sitting between them. CDR3 region: CASSTSGPRVGEKLFF. CDR3 nucleotides: TGTGCCAGTAGTACCTCCGGGCCCCGCGTGGGTGAAAAACTGTTTTTT.

This rearrangement joins TRBV15 to TRBJ2-5, with D perhaps matching TRBD2 (5 bases). The ends were cut back, 0 bases at V and 10 bases at J, with 24 bases in the middle. CDR1 and CDR2 from the germline V gene are LNHNV and YYDKDF (reference sequence). The CDR3 totals 17 residues. CDR3 sequence (DNA): TGTGCCACCAGCAGAGATGTGGCTCGACCTTACACCGAGGGCCAGTACTTC. Protein: CATSRDVARPYTEGQYF.

In this sample, this clone turned up once. The rearrangement links TRBV7-9 to TRBJ1-2; 8 nucleotides agree with TRBD1. The germline CDR1 and CDR2 sequences are SEHNR and FQNEAQ (reference sequence). This CDR3 has 15 residues. Trimming took 3 bases from V and 4 from J; bases not matched to a gene: 7. The CDR3 region has the DNA TGTGCCAGCAGCTTCGGGGACAGGTGGGGCTATGGCTACACCTTC. Its translation is CASSFGDRWGYGYTF.

This rearrangement joins TRBV15 to TRBJ1-3, with TRBD1 identical over 9 bases. The ends lost 3 bases at V and 0 bases at J; junction bases unmatched: 3. Germline V gene data show CDR1 as LNHNV and CDR2 as YYDKDF (reference sequence). This CDR3 has 16 amino acids. In DNA, the CDR3 is TGTGCCACCAGCAGGGGACAGGGACGCTCTGGAAACACCATATATTTT. Translating it yields CATSRGQGRSGNTIYF.

The chain uses TRBV2 and TRBJ1-6; D not certain. CDR1 is SNHLY, CDR2 FYNNEI, per germline. This CDR3 is built from 15 residues. V was shortened by 6 bases and J by 7 bases, with 16 bases between the two germline ends. The CDR3 sequence: CASSLGRTENSPLHF. The CDR3 DNA reads TGTGCCAGCAGCCTAGGACGGACGGAGAATTCACCCCTCCACTTT.

The chain couples TRBV6-1 to TRBJ1-2, with D possibly matching TRBD1 (5 bases). Per germline, CDR1 MNHNS and CDR2 SASEGT. Between the trimmed V and J ends, which lost 3 bases and 7 bases, there was a span of 9 bases. The CDR3 loop spans 12 amino acids. The CDR3, as DNA: TGTGCCAGCAGTGACTATAGGGGTGGCTACACCTTC. Protein product: CASSDYRGGYTF.

The genes are TRBV11-3 and TRBJ2-7, with a weak D call TRBD1 (6 bases). Trimming cost V 6 bases and J 2 bases, with 14 bases left between them. Germline assignment: CDR1 SGHNT and CDR2 YENEEA. The CDR3 length is 14 residues. DNA for the CDR3: TGTGCCAGCAGAGGACAGAAACTACCCTACGAGCAGTACTTC. Translated: CASRGQKLPYEQYF.

The chain couples TRBV9 to TRBJ1-6, with 8 bases matching TRBD1. Germline V gene lookup returns CDR1 SGDLS and CDR2 YYNGEE. There are 14 residues in the CDR3. V shed 4 bases, J shed 10 bases, and the junction held 7 bases outside the gene matches. CDR3 sequence reads: CASSTQTGDSPLHF. The CDR3 DNA reads as TGTGCCAGCAGCACTCAGACAGGGGACTCACCCCTCCACTTT.

The chain joins TRBV19 to TRBJ1-4, with D perhaps matching TRBD1 (5 bases). The V end was cut by 6 bases, the J end by 7 bases, with 18 bases between. CDR3 size: 15 residues. Looked up from germline, CDR1 is LNHDA and CDR2 is SQIVND (reference sequence). CDR3 sequence (DNA): TGTGCCAGTAGGGAGACAGCGGCTGAAGGTGAAAAACTGTTTTTT. It codes for CASRETAAEGEKLFF.

This clone was counted a single time. The CDR3 region has the DNA TGTGCCAGCAGTTACTCGAGTCAGATCGAGACCCAGTACTTC. It codes for CASSYSSQIETQYF. The chain joins TRBV6-5 to TRBJ2-5; D is unclear. There are 14 residues in the CDR3. V lost 0 bases to trimming and J lost 5 bases, with 10 bases between them. Looked up from germline, CDR1 is MNHEY and CDR2 is SVGAGI.

CDR3 amino acids: CASSQGERGTEAFF. The CDR3 region has the DNA TGCGCCAGCAGCCAAGGAGAGAGGGGGACTGAAGCTTTCTTT. The J gene is TRBJ1-1, the V gene TRBV4-3; D is perhaps TRBD1 (6 bases). The ends were cut back, 1 base at V and 5 bases at J, with 11 bases in the middle. This CDR3 has 14 amino acids. Germline assignment: CDR1 LGHNA and CDR2 YSLEER.

The chain is built from TRBV5-6 and TRBJ1-5; D not certain. V was clipped by 3 bases and J by 0 bases, with 10 bases between them. CDR3 length: 15 amino acids. The germline V gene has CDR1 SGHDT and CDR2 YYEEEE. The CDR3 region is CASSSGRFSNQPQHF. As DNA, the CDR3 is TGTGCCAGCAGCTCAGGACGGTTTAGCAATCAGCCCCAGCATTTT.

This sequence joins TRBV30 and TRBJ1-6; D is unclear. Trimming removed 1 base at V and 8 bases at J, with 9 bases between. The CDR3 length is 13 residues. Germline assignment: CDR1 GTSNPN and CDR2 SVGIG (reference sequence). Here the CDR3 reads CAWSASADSPLHF. The CDR3 DNA follows: TGTGCCTGGAGTGCATCGGCTGATTCACCCCTCCACTTT.